The next 26 T cell receptor beta chains were all read from a single sample in a study of graft-versus-host responses after intestinal transplantation. The table came from immunoSEQ multiplex PCR; TCRdb's copy has only in-frame clones and leaves some out. This sample has 96,000 or so clones, with around 90% found just once. Which antigens these TCRs recognize remains unknown. The sequenced sample was unstimulated CD4+ T cells sorted from spleen or lymph node cells, obtained before intestinal transplant. These receptors all come from a human donor who received an intestinal transplant.

The chain uses TRBV6-5 and TRBJ2-1; a weak D match, TRBD2 (5 bases). The CDR3 spans 15 residues. Germline V CDR1 and CDR2: MNHEY, SVGAGI. V was trimmed by 6 bases and J by 3 bases, leaving 15 bases between them. The CDR3 sequence is CASSRAGESYNEQFF. As DNA, the CDR3 is TGTGCCAGCAGCCGGGCGGGCGAGAGCTACAATGAGCAGTTCTTC.

The V gene is TRBV5-1, the J gene TRBJ1-1; TRBD1 might be the D (6 bases). V lost 4 bases, J lost 4 bases, and 11 bases lay in between. CDR3 length equals 13 residues. The germline V gene encodes CDR1 SGHRS and CDR2 YFSETQ. The CDR3 nucleotides are TGCGCCAGCAGCATTACAGGGAGCACTGAAGCTTTCTTT. This translates into CASSITGSTEAFF.

The rearrangement uses TRBV6-5 and TRBJ2-5, with a tentative D call TRBD1 (6 bases). The CDR3 contains 14 residues. The V and J ends lost 5 bases and 2 bases respectively, with 12 bases between them. Germline V gene data show CDR1 as MNHEY and CDR2 as SVGAGI. CDR3: CASSQGRSQETQYF. The DNA for the CDR3 is TGTGCCAGCAGTCAGGGGCGGTCGCAAGAGACCCAGTACTTC.

The rearrangement uses TRBV7-2 and TRBJ2-1; TRBD2 might be the D (6 bases). CDR3 length: 16 amino acids. The germline CDR1 and CDR2 sequences are SGHTA and FQGNSA. The V end lost 5 bases, the J end lost 3 bases, and 17 bases lay between the germline ends. The chain's CDR3 is CASSPQGRGNYNEQFF. The CDR3 coding sequence is TGTGCCAGCAGCCCCCAAGGGCGGGGTAACTACAATGAGCAGTTCTTC.

The gene calls are TRBV6-5 and TRBJ2-2; the D is unclear. Germline V lookup: CDR1 MNHEY, CDR2 SVGAGI. V lost 0 bases to trimming and J lost 4 bases, with 6 bases between them. CDR3 length: 14 residues. The CDR3 bases are TGTGCCAGCAGTTACTCCAGATCCACCGGGGAGCTGTTTTTT. Translating it yields CASSYSRSTGELFF.

In its sample, this clone was seen a few times. The chain joins TRBV2 to TRBJ2-5; TRBD2 aligns across 11 bases. There are 16 residues in the CDR3. Trimming cost V 3 bases and J 1 base; bases outside gene matches: 4. CDR1 and CDR2 (germline): SNHLY, FYNNEI. The CDR3: CASSDGLAGVQETQYF. CDR3 DNA: TGTGCCAGCAGTGACGGACTAGCGGGTGTCCAAGAGACCCAGTACTTC.

The chain combines TRBV9 with TRBJ1-6; a weak D match, TRBD1 (5 bases). Germline V gene data show CDR1 as SGDLS and CDR2 as YYNGEE. V was clipped by 1 base and J by 4 bases, with 6 bases between them. The CDR3 loop spans 14 amino acids. The CDR3: CASSVQGYNSPLHF. CDR3 bases: TGTGCCAGCAGCGTACAGGGATATAATTCACCCCTCCACTTT.

This clone has a single count. V usage is TRBV6-1 and J usage is TRBJ1-6, with TRBD1 matching over 7 bases. Germline CDR1 MNHNS, CDR2 SASEGT. V lost 5 bases, J lost 13 bases, and 11 bases stayed unmatched. The CDR3 runs 14 residues. The CDR3 region has the DNA TGTGCCAGCAGTTCCGGACAGGAAGGTCCTCCCCTCCACTTT. Encoded protein: CASSSGQEGPPLHF.

The chain employs TRBV15 and TRBJ2-7, with 9 bases fitting TRBD2. Germline V gene lookup returns CDR1 LNHNV and CDR2 YYDKDF (reference sequence). This CDR3 is built from 16 residues. V was clipped by 0 bases and J by 5 bases; unmatched bases: 8. The CDR3 loop reads CATSREPGLAYDEQYF. CDR3 DNA sequence: TGTGCCACCAGCAGAGAGCCGGGACTAGCTTATGACGAGCAGTACTTC.

The genes are TRBV4-2 and TRBJ2-7; the D gene is possibly TRBD1 (7 bases). The CDR3 totals 16 residues. Germline V CDR1 and CDR2: LGHNA, YNFKEQ. Trimming took off 3 bases at V and 0 bases at J, with 15 bases between the two ends. The CDR3 nucleotides are TGTGCCAGCAGCCAGGGACGCGGGACAGACTCCTACGAGCAGTACTTC. Translated: CASSQGRGTDSYEQYF.

The chain has TRBV11-2 and TRBJ2-5; D is perhaps TRBD2 (5 bases). Germline lookup yields CDR1 SGHAT and CDR2 FQNNGV. The ends were cut back, 4 bases at V and 5 bases at J, with 17 bases in the middle. The CDR3 sequence is 15 residues long. Here the CDR3 DNA reads TGTGCCAGCAGCTCAAATGGGGTGTGGGAGGAGACCCAGTACTTC. It specifies CASSSNGVWEETQYF.

The J gene is TRBJ1-3, the V gene TRBV11-2; 7 nucleotides match TRBD1. Germline V gene data show CDR1 as SGHAT and CDR2 as FQNNGV. Unmatched junction bases numbered 6, after V lost 4 bases and J lost 0 bases. This CDR3 has 16 residues. CDR3 bases: TGTGCCAGCAGCTGGGACAGTCGAAACTCTGGAAACACCATATATTTT. This sequence encodes CASSWDSRNSGNTIYF. Filled out from reference TRBV11-2 and TRBJ1-3, the complete variable domain reads EAGVAQSPRYKIIEKRQSVAFWCNPISGHATLYWYQQILGQGPKLLIQFQNNGVVDDSQLPKDRFSAERLKGVDSTLKIQPAKLEDSAVYLCASSWDSRNSGNTIYFGEGSWLTVV.

The rearrangement joins TRBV14 to TRBJ2-5; D is undetermined. V was pared by 1 base and J by 7 bases, with 7 bases between. From germline, CDR1 is SGHDN and CDR2 FVKESK. The CDR3 spans 12 residues. CDR3 nucleotides: TGTGCCAGCAGCCAAGGGCGGTGGACCCAGTACTTC. Amino acids: CASSQGRWTQYF.

V usage is TRBV19 and J usage is TRBJ1-2, with TRBD1 matching over 7 bases. V lost 5 bases, J lost 1 base, and 10 bases stayed unmatched. This CDR3 has 16 amino acids. Germline V gene sequence: CDR1 LNHDA, CDR2 SQIVND (reference sequence). This chain's CDR3 is CASSASHRGYNYGYTF. CDR3 bases: TGTGCCAGTAGTGCCTCTCACAGGGGCTATAACTATGGCTACACCTTC.

The gene calls are TRBV7-9 and TRBJ2-7, with 15 bases fitting TRBD2. CDR1 is SEHNR and CDR2 is FQNEAQ in the germline V gene (reference sequence). Trimming cost V 4 bases and J 3 bases; bases outside gene matches: 13. The CDR3 covers 19 residues. This chain's CDR3 is CASSSARGLAGGKDYEQYF. CDR3 nucleotides: TGTGCCAGCAGCTCAGCCCGGGGACTAGCGGGGGGTAAAGACTACGAGCAGTACTTC.

The gene calls are TRBV28 and TRBJ2-7; 10 positions match TRBD1. V shed 1 base, J shed 3 bases, and the junction held 3 bases outside the gene matches. Germline V gives CDR1 MDHEN, CDR2 SYDVKM. This CDR3 comprises 15 residues. CDR3: CASSLLGTGDYEQYF. The CDR3, as DNA: TGTGCCAGCAGTTTATTGGGGACAGGGGACTACGAGCAGTACTTC.

This CDR3 reads CAREAGQGGIEQYF. DNA for the CDR3: TGTGCCAGGGAAGCAGGACAGGGAGGAATAGAGCAGTACTTC. This chain links TRBV19 with TRBJ2-7, with 8 nucleotides matching TRBD1. V lost 9 bases and J lost 7; bases outside the gene matches: 14. The CDR3 length is 14 residues. Germline V gene sequence: CDR1 LNHDA, CDR2 SQIVND (reference sequence).

CDR3 DNA sequence: TGTGCCAGCAGCTTAACCGGGACAGGAAACACCATATATTTT. Protein sequence: CASSLTGTGNTIYF. The rearrangement joins TRBV7-3 to TRBJ1-3, with D perhaps TRBD1 (6 bases). The CDR3 has 14 residues. The V and J ends lost 0 bases and 4 bases respectively, with 7 bases between them. Germline lookup yields CDR1 SGHTA and CDR2 FQGTGA.

The rearrangement joins TRBV27 to TRBJ2-7, with D possibly matching TRBD2 (5 bases). Per germline, CDR1 MNHEY and CDR2 SMNVEV (reference sequence). The germline V and J ends were trimmed by 5 bases and 4 bases, with 15 bases remaining between them. This CDR3 comprises 14 residues. The CDR3 DNA is TGTGCCAGCAGTCCATCGGACTCATTATACGAGCAGTACTTC. This sequence encodes CASSPSDSLYEQYF.

The chain combines TRBV25-1 with TRBJ2-7, with 7 bases that match TRBD1. After removal of 0 bases from V and 0 bases from J, the junction contained 11 bases not matched to a gene. Germline V gives CDR1 MGHDK, CDR2 SYGVNS. There are 18 residues in the CDR3. CDR3 sequence reads: CASSEYRGGRGSSYEQYF. The CDR3 DNA reads as TGTGCCAGCAGTGAATATAGAGGGGGCAGGGGAAGCTCCTACGAGCAGTACTTC.

The rearrangement uses TRBV6-5 and TRBJ2-3; a weak D match, TRBD2 (7 bases). CDR1 and CDR2 (germline): MNHEY, SVGAGI. Deletions cut 6 bases from V and 1 base from J, with 14 bases between. The CDR3 runs to 15 residues. CDR3 amino acids: CASREGGGGTDTQYF. The CDR3 coding sequence is TGTGCCAGCAGGGAGGGGGGGGGAGGCACAGATACGCAGTATTTT.

The chain has TRBV19 and TRBJ2-5; no clear D. This CDR3 is 16 amino acids long. Deletions cut 3 bases from V and 1 base from J, with 15 bases between. Germline lookup yields CDR1 LNHDA and CDR2 SQIVND (reference sequence). In DNA form, the CDR3 reads TGTGCCAGTAGTATTATTGGCAGAAAAAGCCAAGAGACCCAGTACTTC. As protein: CASSIIGRKSQETQYF. Full variable domain (remainder filled in from reference TRBV19 and TRBJ2-5): DGGITQSPKYLFRKEGQNVTLSCEQNLNHDAMYWYRQDPGQGLRLIYYSQIVNDFQKGDIAEGYSVSREKKESFPLTVTSAQKNPTAFYLCASSIIGRKSQETQYFGPGTRLLVL.

The chain combines TRBV29-1 with TRBJ1-2; tentative D call: TRBD1 (6 bases). Trimming pared 5 bases from V and 2 bases from J, leaving 12 bases between. Germline CDR1 is SQVTM and CDR2 is ANQGSEA. The CDR3 length is 13 residues. The CDR3 spells CSVLWTANYGYTF. In nucleotides, the CDR3 is TGCAGCGTTTTGTGGACAGCAAACTATGGCTACACCTTC.

The rearrangement links TRBV5-4 to TRBJ2-1; 16 bases line up with TRBD2. Germline V CDR1 and CDR2: SGHNT, YYREEE (reference sequence). This CDR3 region has 16 residues. Trimming removed 4 bases from V and 7 bases from J; junction bases left unmatched: 5. The DNA of the CDR3 is TGTGCCAGCAGCCTCGGGACTAGCGGGAGGGGTAATGAGCAGTTCTTC. Residues: CASSLGTSGRGNEQFF.

Only one count was recorded for this clone. The chain combines TRBV18 with TRBJ1-6, with 8 bases lining up with TRBD1. Germline V gene data show CDR1 as KGHSH and CDR2 as LQKENI. This CDR3 region has 13 residues. Trimming removed 3 bases from V and 10 bases from J; junction bases left unmatched: 2. The CDR3 DNA is TGTGCCAGCTCACCGGGGACAGGCTCACCCCTCCACTTT. This gives the protein CASSPGTGSPLHF. The full variable domain, completed using reference TRBV18 and TRBJ1-6, is NAGVMQNPRHLVRRRGQEARLRCSPMKGHSHVYWYRQLPEEGLKFMVYLQKENIIDESGMPKERFSAEFPKEGPSILRIQQVVRGDSAAYFCASSPGTGSPLHFGNGTRLTVT.

The chain combines TRBV29-1 with TRBJ1-1, with 7 bases aligning to TRBD1. The V and J ends lost 5 bases and 3 bases, in that order; junction bases with no gene match: 6. Germline V gene lookup returns CDR1 SQVTM and CDR2 ANQGSEA. The CDR3 has 13 amino acids. CDR3 loop: CSVKTGWDTEAFF. Here the CDR3 DNA reads TGCAGCGTTAAGACAGGGTGGGACACTGAAGCTTTCTTT.